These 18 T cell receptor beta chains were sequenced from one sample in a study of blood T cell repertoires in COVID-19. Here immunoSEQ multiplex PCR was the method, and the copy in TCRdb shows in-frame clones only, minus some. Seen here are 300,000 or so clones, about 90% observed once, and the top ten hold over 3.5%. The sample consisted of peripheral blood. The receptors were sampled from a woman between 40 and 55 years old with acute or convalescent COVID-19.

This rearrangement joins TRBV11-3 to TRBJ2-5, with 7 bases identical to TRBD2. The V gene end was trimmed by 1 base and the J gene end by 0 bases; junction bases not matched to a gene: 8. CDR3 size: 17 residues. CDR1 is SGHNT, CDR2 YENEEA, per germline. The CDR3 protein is CASSLGGGAPYQETQYF. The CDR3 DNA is TGTGCCAGCAGCTTAGGCGGGGGTGCCCCGTACCAAGAGACCCAGTACTTC.

The CDR3 here is CASGQGIGGGKLFF. The CDR3 DNA reads TGTGCCAGCGGACAGGGGATCGGGGGGGGAAAACTGTTTTTT. The chain carries TRBV2 and TRBJ1-4; 9 bases line up with TRBD1. The CDR3 consists of 14 residues. V lost 8 bases to trimming and J lost 10 bases; unmatched junction nucleotides: 11. From germline, CDR1 is SNHLY and CDR2 FYNNEI.

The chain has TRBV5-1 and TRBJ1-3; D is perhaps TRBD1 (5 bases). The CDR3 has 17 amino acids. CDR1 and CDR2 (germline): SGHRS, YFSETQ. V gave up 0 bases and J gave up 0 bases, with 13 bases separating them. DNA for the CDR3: TGCGCCAGCAGCTTGGGACAGAAAGACCTCTCTGGAAACACCATATATTTT. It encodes CASSLGQKDLSGNTIYF.

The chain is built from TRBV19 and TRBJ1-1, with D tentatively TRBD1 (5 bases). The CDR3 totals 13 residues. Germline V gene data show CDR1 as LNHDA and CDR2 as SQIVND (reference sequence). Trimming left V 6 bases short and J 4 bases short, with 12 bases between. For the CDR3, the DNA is TGTGCCAGTAGAAGGGTCGGGGGCACTGAAGCTTTCTTT. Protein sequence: CASRRVGGTEAFF.

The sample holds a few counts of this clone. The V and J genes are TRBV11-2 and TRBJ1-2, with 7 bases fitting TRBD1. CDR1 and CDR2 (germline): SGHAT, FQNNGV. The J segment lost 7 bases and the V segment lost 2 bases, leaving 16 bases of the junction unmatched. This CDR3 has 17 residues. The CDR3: CASSLIWEDRTRPGYTF. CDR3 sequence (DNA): TGTGCCAGCAGCTTAATATGGGAGGACAGGACTCGACCTGGCTACACCTTC.

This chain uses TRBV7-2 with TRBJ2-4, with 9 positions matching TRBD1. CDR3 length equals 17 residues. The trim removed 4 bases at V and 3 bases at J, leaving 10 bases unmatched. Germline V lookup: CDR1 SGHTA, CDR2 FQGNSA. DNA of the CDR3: TGTGCCAGCAGCTCCCGGCTGAGACAGGGGGGCAAAAACATTCAGTACTTC. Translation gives CASSSRLRQGGKNIQYF.

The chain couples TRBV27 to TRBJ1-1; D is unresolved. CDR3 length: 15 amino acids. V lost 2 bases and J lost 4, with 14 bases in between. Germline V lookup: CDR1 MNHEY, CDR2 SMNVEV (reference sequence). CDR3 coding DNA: TGTGCCAGCAGTTTAACCGTCCCGAGGGCCACTGAAGCTTTCTTT. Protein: CASSLTVPRATEAFF.

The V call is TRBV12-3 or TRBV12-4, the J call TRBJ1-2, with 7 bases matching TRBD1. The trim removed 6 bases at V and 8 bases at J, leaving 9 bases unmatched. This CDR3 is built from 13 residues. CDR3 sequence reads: CASSSGTAGGYTF. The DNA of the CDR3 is TGTGCCAGCAGCTCCGGGACAGCGGGCGGCTACACCTTC.

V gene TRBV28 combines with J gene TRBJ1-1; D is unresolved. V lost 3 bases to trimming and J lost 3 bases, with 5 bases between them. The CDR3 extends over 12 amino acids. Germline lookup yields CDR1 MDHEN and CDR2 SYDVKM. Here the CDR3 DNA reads TGTGCCAGCAGTTTCCGGTACACTGAAGCTTTCTTT. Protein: CASSFRYTEAFF. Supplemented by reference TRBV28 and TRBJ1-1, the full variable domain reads DVKVTQSSRYLVKRTGEKVFLECVQDMDHENMFWYRQDPGLGLRLIYFSYDVKMKEKGDIPEGYSVSREKKERFSLILESASTNQTSMYLCASSFRYTEAFFGQGTRLTVV.

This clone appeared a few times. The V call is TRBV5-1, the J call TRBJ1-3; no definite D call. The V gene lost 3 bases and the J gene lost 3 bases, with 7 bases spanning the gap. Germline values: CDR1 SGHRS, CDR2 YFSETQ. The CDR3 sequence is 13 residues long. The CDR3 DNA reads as TGCGCCAGCAGCTCAGGCGTTGGAAACACCATATATTTT. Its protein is CASSSGVGNTIYF.

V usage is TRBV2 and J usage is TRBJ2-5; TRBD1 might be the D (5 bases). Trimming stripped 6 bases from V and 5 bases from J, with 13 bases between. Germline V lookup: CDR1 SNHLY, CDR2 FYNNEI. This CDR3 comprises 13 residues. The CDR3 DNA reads TGTGCCAGCAGCCAAGGGGCGCCTGAGACCCAGTACTTC. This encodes CASSQGAPETQYF.

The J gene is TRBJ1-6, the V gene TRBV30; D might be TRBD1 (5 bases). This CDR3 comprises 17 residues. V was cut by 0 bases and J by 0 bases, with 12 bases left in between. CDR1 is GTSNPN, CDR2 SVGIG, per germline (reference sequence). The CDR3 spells CAWSVLGRSSYNSPLHF. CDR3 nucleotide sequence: TGTGCCTGGAGTGTACTGGGGCGAAGCTCCTATAATTCACCCCTCCACTTT.

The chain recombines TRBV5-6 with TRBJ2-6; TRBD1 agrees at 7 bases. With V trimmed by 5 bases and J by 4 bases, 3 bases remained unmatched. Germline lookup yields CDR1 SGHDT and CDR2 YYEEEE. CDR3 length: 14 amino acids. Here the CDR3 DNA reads TGTGCCAGCAGAGACAGGGCCGGGGCCAACGTCCTGACTTTC. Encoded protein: CASRDRAGANVLTF.

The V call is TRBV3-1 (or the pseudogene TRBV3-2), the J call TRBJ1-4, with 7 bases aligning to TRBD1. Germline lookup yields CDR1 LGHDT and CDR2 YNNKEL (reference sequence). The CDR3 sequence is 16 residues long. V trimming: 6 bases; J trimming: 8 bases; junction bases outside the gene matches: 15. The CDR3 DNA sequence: TGTGCCAGCAGTCATTTAAGGGGGCGCAAGGAGGAAAAACTGTTTTTT. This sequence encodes CASSHLRGRKEEKLFF.

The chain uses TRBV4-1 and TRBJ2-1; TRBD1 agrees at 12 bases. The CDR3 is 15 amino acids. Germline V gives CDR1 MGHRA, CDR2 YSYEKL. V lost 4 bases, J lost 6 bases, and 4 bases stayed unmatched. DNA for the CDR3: TGCGCCAGCAGCCGTGGGACAGGGGGCATCAATGAGCAGTTCTTC. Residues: CASSRGTGGINEQFF.

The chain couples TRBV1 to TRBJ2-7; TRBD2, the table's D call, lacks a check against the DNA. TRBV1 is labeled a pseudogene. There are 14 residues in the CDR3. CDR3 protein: CTSSQELRGREQYV. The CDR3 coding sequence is TGCACCAGCAGCCAAGAACTTCGGGGGAGAGAGCAGTACGTC.

DNA of the CDR3: TGTGCCAGCAGCTTCGTGGGGAGGACAGATACGCAGTATTTT. Translated: CASSFVGRTDTQYF. The V and J genes are TRBV7-2 and TRBJ2-3; the D gene is possibly TRBD2 (6 bases). Trimming pared 3 bases from V and 3 bases from J, leaving 10 bases between. In germline, CDR1 is SGHTA, CDR2 FQGNSA. CDR3 length: 14 amino acids.

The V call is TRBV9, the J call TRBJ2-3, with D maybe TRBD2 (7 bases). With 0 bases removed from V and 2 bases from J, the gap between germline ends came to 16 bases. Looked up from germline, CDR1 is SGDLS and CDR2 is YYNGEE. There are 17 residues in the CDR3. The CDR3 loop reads CASSVAGGTLFTDTQYF. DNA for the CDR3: TGTGCCAGCAGCGTAGCCGGGGGGACACTCTTCACAGATACGCAGTATTTT.